This TCR beta chain was captured by sequencing in a study of cytomegalovirus exposure and HLA in healthy donors. Study at large: Prior work identified roughly 120 million unique TCR beta sequences in about 179 million T cells.

Primers for the PCR totalled 60 Vbeta and 13 Jbeta. Original analysis: Later, an analysis found approximately 80 million unique TCR beta chains, and about 9.9 million of these were shared. Assay used: immunoSEQ multiplex PCR; TCRdb lists only in-frame clones, some missing. That table furnishes V, J and clone size, whereas the DNA furnished D and trimming. The top ten clones hold around 9.3% of a sample with 76,000 or so clones, around 73% of them seen once. Germline loops: CDR1 SNHLY, CDR2 FYNNEI. The CDR3 loop spans 14 amino acids. The V segment lost 6 bases and the J segment 4 bases; nucleotides outside the gene matches: 8. Overall study findings and caveats: By a later analysis, the bulk of CMV-associated TCR beta chains appeared HLA-restricted.

A remark on this clone: Its antigen is currently unknown.

Material: PBMCs. J is TRBJ1-1 and V is TRBV2; 7 positions agree with TRBD1. The origin of this receptor is a woman in her thirties or forties in good health and CMV-seropositive. This CDR3 reads CASRGDTGVTEAFF. The CDR3 nucleotides read TGTGCCAGCAGGGGAGACACAGGGGTCACTGAAGCTTTCTTT. Looking up the rest from reference TRBV2 and TRBJ1-1 gives the full variable domain: EPEVTQTPSHQVTQMGQEVILRCVPISNHLYFYWYRQILGQKVEFLVSFYNNEISEKSEIFDDQFSVERPDGSNFTLKIRSTKLEDSAMYFCASRGDTGVTEAFFGQGTRLTVV.